At least ten counts were recorded for the clone carrying this TCR beta chain. Its antigen is undetermined. TCR beta CDR3 sequences were amplified from RNA transcripts. The HTBI primer set served for first-round RT-PCR of the TCR CDR3. TCRdb processed the multiplex PCR reads anew with MiXCR; each CDR3 protein has one entry. The sample contains hundreds of thousands of distinct CDR3 sequences, about 15% of which appear only once. The V and J ends lost 3 bases and 3 bases respectively, with 9 bases between them. The CDR3 is 13 amino acids. Germline V gene lookup returns CDR1 SGHAT and CDR2 FQNNGV. Uncontrolled infections, other autoimmune diseases, pregnancy or lactation led to exclusion of patients. Diagnostic decisions used clinical symptoms, serum thyroxine and TRAb, thyroid ultrasound and orbital computed tomography. Fresh peripheral blood, 10 ml, yielded the PBMCs. The data stem from a study of T cells in Graves' hyperthyroidism and ophthalmopathy.

Study-wide findings and caveats: Ophthalmopathy and stable hyperthyroidism were separated by a 13 V-J model.

What was sequenced was blood. The clonotype originates from a woman aged 18-29 years with Graves' hyperthyroidism. The V gene is TRBV11-2, the J gene TRBJ2-7; unclear D gene. DNA for the CDR3: TGTGCCAGCAGCTTTGGCCCATTCTACGAGCAGTACTTC. Protein sequence: CASSFGPFYEQYF.